The entry below describes one T cell receptor beta chain. The sequenced target, TCR beta, came from blood CD8+ and CD4+ T cells. The multiple sclerosis control cohort comprised treatment-naive individuals presenting with stable or active relapsing-remitting disease. Purification of the CD8+ and CD4+ T cells relied on negative isolation, and TEMRA cells underwent FACS enrichment. Looked up from germline, CDR1 is DFQATT and CDR2 is SNEGSKA (reference sequence). J lost 2 bases, V lost 6 bases, and 13 bases had no gene match. This CDR3 has 15 amino acids. Random hexamers were used to reverse transcribe an amount of about 0.45 to 1 ug RNA. Across 54 Vbeta and 13 Jbeta, TCR beta CDR3 was amplified with immunoSEQ multiplex PCR. TCRdb reanalysed the immunoSEQ multiplex PCR reads using MiXCR and keeps one entry per CDR3 protein. The table has about 300,000 distinct CDR3 sequences, approximately 85% seen once.

These data are taken from a study of CD8 T cells in Susac syndrome. Material: CD8+ T cells from PBMCs. This clonotype originated in a human donor with multiple sclerosis. V and J are TRBV20-1 and TRBJ2-7; TRBD2 agrees at 7 bases. This CDR3 reads CSASGIHPVAYEQYF. The CDR3 bases are TGCAGTGCGAGCGGGATCCACCCCGTGGCCTACGAGCAGTACTTC.